This TCR beta chain was captured by sequencing in a study of graft-versus-host responses after intestinal transplantation. A note on this clone: The antigen is undetermined.

Study results and caveats: Some GvH clones appeared in ileal mucosa or blood before recipient bone marrow. When patients had graft-donor T cell macrochimerism, their allografts held high graft-versus-host to host-versus-graft clonal ratios.

The assay was immunoSEQ multiplex PCR, and TCRdb's table has in-frame clones only and misses some. The table has about 39,000 clones, about 93% seen once. The CDR3 length is 13 residues. The ends were cut back, 3 bases at V and 0 bases at J, with 5 bases in the middle. From germline, CDR1 is MDHEN and CDR2 SYDVKM. The source of this sequence is a human donor who was the organ donor for an intestinal transplant. The rearrangement uses TRBV28 and TRBJ1-1; D gene uncertain. The source material was unstimulated CD8+ T cells sorted from spleen or lymph node cells, sampled before transplant. CDR3 coding DNA: TGTGCCAGCAGTTTGACATTGAACACTGAAGCTTTCTTT. Amino acid sequence: CASSLTLNTEAFF.